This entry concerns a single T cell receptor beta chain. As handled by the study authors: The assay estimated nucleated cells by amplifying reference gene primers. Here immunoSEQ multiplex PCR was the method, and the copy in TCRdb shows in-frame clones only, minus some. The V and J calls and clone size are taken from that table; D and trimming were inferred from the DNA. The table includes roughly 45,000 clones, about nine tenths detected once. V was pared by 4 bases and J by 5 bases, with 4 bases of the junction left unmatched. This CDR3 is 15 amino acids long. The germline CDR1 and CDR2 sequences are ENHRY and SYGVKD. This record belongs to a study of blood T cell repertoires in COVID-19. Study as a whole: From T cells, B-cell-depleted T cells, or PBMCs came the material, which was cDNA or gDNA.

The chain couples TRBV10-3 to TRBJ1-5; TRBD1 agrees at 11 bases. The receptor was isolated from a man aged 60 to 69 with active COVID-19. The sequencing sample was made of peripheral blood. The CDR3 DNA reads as TGTGCCATCAGTGGTGAGGGACAGGGGGATCAGCCCCAGCATTTT. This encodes CAISGEGQGDQPQHF.